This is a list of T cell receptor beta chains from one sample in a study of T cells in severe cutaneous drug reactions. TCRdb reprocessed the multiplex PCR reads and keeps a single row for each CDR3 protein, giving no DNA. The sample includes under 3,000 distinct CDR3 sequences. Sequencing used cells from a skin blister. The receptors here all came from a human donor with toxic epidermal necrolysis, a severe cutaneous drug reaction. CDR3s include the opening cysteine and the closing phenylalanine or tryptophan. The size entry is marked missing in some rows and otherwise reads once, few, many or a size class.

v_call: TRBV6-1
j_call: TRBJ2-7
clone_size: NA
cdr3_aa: CASRGATGRTSYEQYF

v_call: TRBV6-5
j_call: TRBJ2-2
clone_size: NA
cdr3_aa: CASTNQGTGELFF

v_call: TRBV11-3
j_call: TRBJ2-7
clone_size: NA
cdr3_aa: CASSYSGTAYEQYF

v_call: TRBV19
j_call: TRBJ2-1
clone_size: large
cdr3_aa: CASSWTVSNEQFF

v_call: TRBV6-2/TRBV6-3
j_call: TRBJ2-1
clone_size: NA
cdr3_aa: CASSYSTGDEQFF

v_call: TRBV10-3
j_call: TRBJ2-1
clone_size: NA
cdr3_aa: CAISAGQTGDEQFF

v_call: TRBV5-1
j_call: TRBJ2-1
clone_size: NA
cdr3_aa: CASSRDNSYNEQFF

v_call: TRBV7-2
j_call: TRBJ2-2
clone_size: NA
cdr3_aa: CASSFLGTATGELFF

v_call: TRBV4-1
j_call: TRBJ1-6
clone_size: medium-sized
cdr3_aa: CASSQERGDSYSPLHF

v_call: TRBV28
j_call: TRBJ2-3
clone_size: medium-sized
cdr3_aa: CASSSVVADTQYF

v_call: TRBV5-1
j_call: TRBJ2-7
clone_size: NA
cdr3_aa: CASSLSNKNEQYF

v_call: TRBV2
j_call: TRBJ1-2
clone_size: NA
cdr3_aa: CASTRGGIYGYTF

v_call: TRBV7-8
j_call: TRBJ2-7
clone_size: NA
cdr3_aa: CASSLVEGQSYEQYF